These 24 T cell receptor gamma chains share one sample of origin, sequenced in a study of γδ T cells in repeated Plasmodium falciparum infection. Gammadelta T cells were flow-sorted from PBMC into Vgamma9/Vdelta2+ and Vdelta2-negative populations for bulk analysis. TCRdb reanalysed the multiplex PCR reads via CATT. This repertoire shows approximately 32,000 gamma-chain clones, roughly 1.4% found once; its top ten account for roughly 21%. Sequencing was done on a sample of gamma-delta T cells from blood. The receptors come from a pool of human donors (malaria-infected and uninfected, not separated).

Details on this clone: The DNA is left out, because the CDR3 cannot be placed on it with certainty; the CDR3 is given as TCRdb lists it. The V gene is TRGV8, but the J gene lacks a call. The CDR3 spans 17 amino acids, including both terminal residues. Germline V CDR1 and CDR2: VENAVY, YDSYNSRV. The CDR3 sequence: CATWDIIRNSLAVEQHF.

Turning to this clone: The mismatch at residue 15 between this DNA's translation and the TCRdb protein of a much larger clone likely reflects a read error; the protein shown is translated from the DNA. CDR3 DNA sequence: TGTGCCTTGTGGGAGGCCGGATTCTTTGGATCCACTGGTTGGTCCAAGATATTT. Its protein is CALWEAGFFGSTGWSKIF. This chain joins TRGV9 and TRGJP1. No J segment appears in TCRdb, so it was assigned here by matching the sequence to germline. The CDR3 is 18 residues long. Germline V gene data show CDR1 as GITISATS and CDR2 as ISYDGTV (reference sequence).

This clone appeared a few times. TCRdb shows a much larger clone's protein in place of this DNA's translation, and the two differ at residue 10, likely through a read error; the protein shown is translated from the DNA. The genes are TRGV4 and TRGJ1 or TRGJ2. As TCRdb names no J gene, one was assigned here on the basis of a DNA match to germline. The CDR3 extends over 14 amino acids. From germline, CDR1 is EGSTGY and CDR2 YDSYTSSV. CDR3 residues: CATWDELDYHKKLF. CDR3 in DNA: TGTGCCACCTGGGATGAATTGGATTATCATAAGAAACTCTTT.

This clone showed up many times. This may be a read error, as it is one base from a much larger clone. This sample includes further DNA sequences coding for the same CDR3. This sequence joins TRGV4 and TRGJP2. There are 15 residues in the CDR3. J was trimmed by 2 bases and V by 0 bases; bases with no gene match: 3. Germline V CDR1 and CDR2: EGSTGY, YDSYTSSV. The CDR3: CATWDGLSSDWIKTF. The CDR3 DNA reads TGTGCCACCTGGGATGGGCTCAGTAGTGATTGGATCAAGACGTTT.

This clone came up many times. A far larger clone is only one base removed, so a read error is likely. At the DNA level, this CDR3 is encoded by other sequences in the same sample as well. The chain is built from TRGV9 and TRGJP. TCRdb is silent on the J gene; assignment here came from matching the DNA to germline. The CDR3 loop spans 18 amino acids. Germline CDR1 is GITISATS and CDR2 is ISYDGTV (reference sequence). CDR3 sequence reads: CALWEAGPQELGKKIKVF. In nucleotides, the CDR3 is TGTGCCTTGTGGGAGGCGGGCCCTCAAGAGTTGGGCAAAAAGATCAAGGTATTT.

This clone was seen a handful of times. For this DNA, TCRdb reports the protein of a much larger clone, which diverges at residue 4, most likely from a read error; the protein presented here is translated directly from the DNA. The V gene is TRGV4, the J gene TRGJ1 or TRGJ2. No J gene was available from TCRdb, and it was assigned here by a germline match of the DNA. CDR3 length: 9 amino acids. Germline CDR1 and CDR2: EGSTGY and YDSYTSSV. CDR3 loop: CATLDVKLF. The CDR3 coding sequence is TGTGCCACCTTGGATGTGAAACTCTTT.

Notes on this clone: TCRdb's protein for this DNA is that of a much larger clone and differs from the translation at residue 3, likely a read error; the protein shown is the DNA translation. This chain links TRGV3 with TRGJ1 or TRGJ2. TCRdb carries no J gene annotation; the J gene was assigned here by matching the DNA with germline. This CDR3 has 11 amino acids. Looked up from germline, CDR1 is VTNTFY and CDR2 is YDVSTARD (reference sequence). The CDR3 coding sequence is TGTGCCTCCTGGGACAGGCCTGGGAAACTCTTT. Amino acids: CASWDRPGKLF.

This clone was found a few times. The protein that TCRdb holds for this DNA derives from a much larger clone and differs from the translated DNA at residue 4, which likely indicates a read error; the protein shown here is translated from the DNA. The rearrangement joins TRGV9 to TRGJP. The J gene, absent from TCRdb, was called here by matching the DNA to germline. Germline V lookup: CDR1 GITISATS, CDR2 ISYDGTV (reference sequence). The length of the CDR3 is 17 residues. Here the CDR3 DNA reads TGTGCCTTGCGGGAGGTGGGACCGGAGTTGGGCAAAAAAATCAAGGTATTT. Its protein is CALREVGPELGKKIKVF.

There are many counts of this clone. This likely stems from a read error, as it lies one base from a far larger clone. The sample contains more than one DNA sequence encoding this CDR3. This sequence joins TRGV9 and TRGJ1 or TRGJ2. Assignment of the J gene here rests on matching the DNA to germline, because TCRdb gives none. This CDR3 has 11 residues. Germline V gene data show CDR1 as GITISATS and CDR2 as ISYDGTV (reference sequence). The junction had 6 bases not matched to a gene; V was cut back by 1 base and J by 12 bases. As DNA, the CDR3 is TGTGCCTTGTGGGAGGTCCCTGGGAAACTCTTT. Protein product: CALWEVPGKLF.

This clone was counted many times. The chain joins TRGV3 to TRGJP2. Germline CDR1 VTNTFY, CDR2 YDVSTARD (reference sequence). After removal of 0 bases from V and 0 bases from J, the junction contained 4 bases not matched to a gene. This CDR3 region has 16 residues. The CDR3 loop is CATWDRRNSSDWIKTF. CDR3 nucleotide sequence: TGTGCCACCTGGGACAGGCGAAATAGTAGTGATTGGATCAAGACGTTT.

About this clone itself: A far larger clone is off by one base, so a read error is likely. Other DNA sequences within the sample encode an identical CDR3. The V gene is TRGV3; the J gene was not called. Germline loops: CDR1 VTNTFY, CDR2 YDVSTARD (reference sequence). The CDR3 covers 14 residues. CDR3 in DNA: TGTGCCACCTGGGACAGGCCTTATTATTATAAGAAGCTCTTT. Translation: CATWDRPYYYKKLF.

Concerning this clone: The TCRdb protein comes from a much larger clone and disagrees with this DNA's translation at residue 9, likely due to a read error; the protein given here is derived from the DNA. The chain combines TRGV9 with TRGJ1 or TRGJ2. The J gene comes from matching the DNA to germline here; TCRdb lacks it. CDR1 and CDR2 from the germline V gene are GITISATS and ISYDGTV (reference sequence). This CDR3 contains 13 residues. Trimming took 1 base from V and 9 from J; bases not matched to a gene: 9. The CDR3 protein is CALWEVRRCKKLF. In DNA, the CDR3 is TGTGCCTTGTGGGAGGTTCGAAGGTGTAAGAAACTCTTT.

Worth noting for this clone: TCRdb assigns this DNA the protein of a much larger clone, which departs from its translation at residue 4; this likely reflects a read error, and the protein shown comes from translating the DNA. The chain couples TRGV4 to TRGJ1 or TRGJ2. Matching the DNA to germline supplied the J gene, which TCRdb does not give. The length of the CDR3 is 13 residues. Germline CDR1 reads EGSTGY; CDR2 reads YDSYTSSV. DNA of the CDR3: TGTGCCACCCGGGATGGGATACTCTATAAGAAACTCTTT. Translation: CATRDGILYKKLF.

By share, this clone ranks as medium-sized. The J gene is TRGJ1 or TRGJ2, the V gene TRGV9. Germline values: CDR1 GITISATS, CDR2 ISYDGTV (reference sequence). The CDR3 contains 15 residues. Unmatched junction bases numbered 22, after V lost 5 bases and J lost 12 bases. The CDR3 spells CALWGRREEDPWKLF. The DNA of the CDR3 is TGTGCCTTGTGGGGTAGAAGAGAAGAGGACCCTTGGAAACTCTTT.

This clone was observed a few times. TCRdb has a much larger clone's protein, which differs at residue 12 from the translation of this DNA, likely because of a read error; what is shown is the protein translated from the DNA. The chain has TRGV4 and TRGJP1. Here the J gene was assigned by germline matching of the DNA, as TCRdb has none. The CDR3 consists of 15 residues. Germline CDR1 and CDR2: EGSTGY and YDSYTSSV. Written as DNA, the CDR3 is TGTGCCACCTGGGAATGTGATACCACTGGTTGGCTCAAGATATTT. This sequence encodes CATWECDTTGWLKIF.

Worth noting for this clone: A read error likely explains this, since a far larger clone differs by one base. Other DNA variants within this sample encode the same CDR3. There is no J gene call, but TRGV9 is given as the V gene. The length of the CDR3 is 18 residues. CDR1 and CDR2 from the germline V gene are GITISATS and ISYDGTV (reference sequence). The chain's CDR3 is CALWEVGTQELGKKIKVF. Written as DNA, the CDR3 is TGTGCCTTGTGGGAGGTGGGTACGCAAGAGTTGGGCAAAAAAATCAAAGTATTT.

This clone has at least ten counts. The TCRdb protein, from a much larger clone, departs from this DNA's translation at residue 9, likely by read error; the protein shown derives from the DNA. The chain uses TRGV9 and TRGJP. TCRdb carries no J gene annotation; the J gene was assigned here by matching the DNA with germline. This CDR3 has 17 amino acids. Germline-derived CDR1 and CDR2 are GITISATS and ISYDGTV (reference sequence). CDR3 loop: CALWTVPQGLGKKIKVF. In DNA, the CDR3 is TGTGCCTTGTGGACGGTCCCGCAAGGGTTGGGCAAAAAAATCAAGGTATTT.

As concerns this clone: This likely traces to a read error, being one base from a far larger clone. This sample also contains other DNA sequences that code for the same CDR3. This chain uses TRGV9 with TRGJP. The J gene was missing in TCRdb and was found by matching the end of the DNA to germline. CDR1 and CDR2 (germline): GITISATS, ISYDGTV (reference sequence). The CDR3 extends over 17 amino acids. The CDR3 region is CALWEVLEELGKKIKVF. The CDR3 bases are TGTGCCTTGTGGGAGGTCTTGGAGGAGTTGGGCAAAAAGATCAAGGTATTT.

This clone was seen ten or more times. A clone one base away is much larger, so this may be a read error. V usage is TRGV8 and J usage is TRGJ1 or TRGJ2. Because TCRdb records no J gene, it was assigned here through a match of the DNA to germline. The CDR3 is made up of 11 amino acids. J was trimmed by 7 bases and V by 5 bases; bases with no gene match: 5. CDR1 and CDR2 from the germline V gene are VENAVY and YDSYNSRV. As DNA, the CDR3 is TGTGCCACCTGGGGCCCGTATAAGAAACTCTTT. Translating it yields CATWGPYKKLF.

This clone was detected ten times or more. Translating this DNA gives a protein that differs at residue 5 from the TCRdb one, which belongs to a much larger clone; a read error is likely, and the protein shown is this translation. The V and J genes are TRGV9 and TRGJP. Trimming took 5 bases from V and 4 from J; bases not matched to a gene: 8. This CDR3 comprises 17 residues. The germline V gene has CDR1 GITISATS and CDR2 ISYDGTV (reference sequence). This CDR3 reads CALWGVDQELGKKIKVF. The CDR3 nucleotides read TGTGCCTTGTGGGGGGTTGACCAAGAGTTGGGCAAAAAAATCAAGGTATTT.

Only a few counts were recorded for this clone. The TCRdb protein, from a much larger clone, departs from this DNA's translation at residue 11, likely by read error; the protein shown derives from the DNA. CDR3 sequence reads: CATWDKKSGWLKIF. CDR3 nucleotide sequence: TGTGCCACCTGGGATAAGAAAAGTGGTTGGCTCAAGATATTT. The chain couples TRGV8 to TRGJP1. Since TCRdb gives no J gene, matching the DNA to germline was used here to assign it. CDR3 size: 14 residues. CDR1 VENAVY and CDR2 YDSYNSRV come from the germline V gene.

As for this clone: One base separates it from a far larger clone, so it is likely a read error. This sample also contains other DNA sequences that code for the same CDR3. The V call is TRGV2, the J call TRGJP2. The CDR3 contains 11 residues. The germline V gene has CDR1 EGSNGY and CDR2 YDSYNSKV. CDR3 sequence: CATWEGWIKTF. CDR3 sequence (DNA): TGCGCCACCTGGGAAGGGTGGATCAAGACGTTT.

This clone was observed many times. A far larger clone is one nucleotide away, so this likely arose from a read error. This sample also contains other DNA sequences that code for the same CDR3. The V segment is TRGV4, and no J call was made. This CDR3 comprises 13 residues. Germline V gives CDR1 EGSTGY, CDR2 YDSYTSSV. The CDR3 nucleotides read TGTGCCACCTGGGTACTATATTATTATAAGAAACTCTTC. It encodes CATWVLYYYKKLF.

This clone was observed a handful of times. The amino acid sequence in TCRdb belongs to a much larger clone and departs from this DNA's translation at residue 5, likely a sequencing read error; the sequence shown is translated from the DNA. This sequence joins TRGV5 and TRGJ1 or TRGJ2. The J gene is absent in TCRdb and was assigned here via DNA matching to germline. This CDR3 region has 13 residues. The J segment lost 3 bases and the V segment lost 5 bases, leaving 7 bases of the junction unmatched. In germline, CDR1 is VINAFY, CDR2 YDVSNSKD. The CDR3 sequence is CATWGGPYYKKLF. The CDR3 DNA follows: TGTGCCACCTGGGGCGGACCTTATTATAAGAAACTCTTT.